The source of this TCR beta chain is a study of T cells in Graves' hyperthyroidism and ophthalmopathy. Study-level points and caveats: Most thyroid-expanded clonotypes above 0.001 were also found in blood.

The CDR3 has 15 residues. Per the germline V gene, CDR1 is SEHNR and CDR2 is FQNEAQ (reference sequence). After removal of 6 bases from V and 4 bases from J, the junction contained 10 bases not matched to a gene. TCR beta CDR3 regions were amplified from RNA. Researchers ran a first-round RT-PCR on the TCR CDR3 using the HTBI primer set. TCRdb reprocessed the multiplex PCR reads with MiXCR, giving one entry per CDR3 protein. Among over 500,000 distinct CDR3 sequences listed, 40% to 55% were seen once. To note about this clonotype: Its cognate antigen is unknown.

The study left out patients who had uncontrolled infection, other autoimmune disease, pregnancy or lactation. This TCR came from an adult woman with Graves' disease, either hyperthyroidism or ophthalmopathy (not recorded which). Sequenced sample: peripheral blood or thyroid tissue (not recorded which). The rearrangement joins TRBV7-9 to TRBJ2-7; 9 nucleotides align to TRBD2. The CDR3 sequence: CASSYPASGEYEQYF. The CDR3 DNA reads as TGTGCCAGCAGTTACCCCGCTAGCGGGGAGTACGAGCAGTACTTC.